This T cell receptor (beta chain) is drawn from a study of untreated major depressive disorder. Germline V gives CDR1 MGHDK, CDR2 SYGVNS. The CDR3 has 15 amino acids. Trimming pared 6 bases from V and 1 base from J, leaving 12 bases between. With regard to this clone: As yet, its antigen is unknown.

Every participant had European ancestry. No psychiatric drugs, including antidepressants, for at least 8 weeks beforehand. Study outcomes and limitations: CD4+ T cells from depressed patients used TRBV05-01 (Vbeta 5.1) more often than controls.

Here immunoSEQ multiplex PCR was the method, and the copy in TCRdb shows in-frame clones only, minus some. In the table there are around 13,000 clones, under 95% of which are singletons. Sequenced input: CD4+ T cells from PBMCs. The genes are TRBV25-1 and TRBJ2-2; D is tentatively TRBD1 or TRBD2 (6 bases each). The clonotype originates from a woman in her 30s with major depressive disorder. The CDR3 here is CASSMGGVNTGELFF. CDR3 nucleotide sequence: TGTGCCAGCAGCATGGGGGGCGTGAACACCGGGGAGCTGTTTTTT.